What follows describes a single T cell receptor (beta chain). At least ten counts were recorded for this clonotype. It has no known antigen specificity. Base qualities are not recorded, but no much larger clone differs from it by a single base. The protocol used for the library was PCR. TCRdb shows the sequencer as Illumina HiSeq 2500. TCR library preparation used molecular barcoding, with unique molecular identifiers applied to normalize quantification of the TCRbeta repertoire. The public reads were reanalyzed by TCRdb: fastp trimming at Q25, MiXCR alignment, in-frame beta chains only. Each CDR3 protein appears once, grouped with its most common genes and DNA. Across this sample there are about 300,000 distinct CDR3 sequences, with about 9.4% seen only once. The ten top clones hold 7% to 9.5% of the sample. Trimming leaves V shorter by 6 bases and J shorter by 7 bases, with the junction holding 11 bases beyond the gene matches. Measured from the cysteine to the phenylalanine, the CDR3 is 14 residues long. Only the CDR3 region is kept as DNA, spanning 42 bases read in frame from base 1. As encoded in the germline V gene, CDR1 is MNHNS while CDR2 is SASEGT.

This record comes from a study of T-cell reconstitution after alpha-beta-depleted transplantation in children (TCRdb year 2016). The study in broad terms: Using TCR repertoire profiling, the study quantitatively followed how T-cell immune reconstitution unfolded in children after TCRalphabeta/CD19-depleted allogeneic hematopoietic cell transplantation. What the research found in general, with its limitations: Over subsequent months, a decline in hyperexpanded clone frequencies was noted, and after one year, T-cell counts and TCRbeta diversity were mostly ascribed to newly produced T cells. In some patients, high TCRbeta diversity at day 60 was attributed to recipient T cells and intrathymic progenitors that had survived conditioning. Apparently early alphabetaT-cell count recovery about two months after transplant reportedly relied on only several hundred rapidly expanded clones derived from non-depleted graft cells.

The intended sense of this specimen's treatment or condition label: allogeneic hematopoietic cell transplantation with graft depleted of TCRalphabeta T cells and CD19 B cells. The children who served as transplant recipients had been given grafts of TCRalphabeta/CD19-depleted allogeneic hematopoietic cells. The rearrangement joined TRBV6-1 to TRBJ2-5; 7 central bases correspond to TRBD2. This TCR derives from a boy younger than two with acute myeloid leukemia, due to receive a stem cell transplant. This specimen was PBMCs, taken before TCRalphabeta/CD19-depleted stem cell transplant. The DNA sequence is given as TGTGCCAGCAGAGACAAGCTAGGGAGGGGGACCCAGTACTTC. Translated, it gives CASRDKLGRGTQYF.